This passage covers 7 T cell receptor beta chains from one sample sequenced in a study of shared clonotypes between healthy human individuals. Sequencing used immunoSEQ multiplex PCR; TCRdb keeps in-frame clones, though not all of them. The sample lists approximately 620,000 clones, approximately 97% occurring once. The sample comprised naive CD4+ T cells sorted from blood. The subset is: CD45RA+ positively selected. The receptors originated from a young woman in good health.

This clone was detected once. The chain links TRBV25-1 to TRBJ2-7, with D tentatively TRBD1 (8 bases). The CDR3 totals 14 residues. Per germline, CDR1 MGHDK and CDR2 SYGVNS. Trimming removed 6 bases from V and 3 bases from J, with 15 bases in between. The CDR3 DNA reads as TGTGCCAGCAGGGGGGGGGACAGGAGCTACGAGCAGTACTTC. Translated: CASRGGDRSYEQYF.

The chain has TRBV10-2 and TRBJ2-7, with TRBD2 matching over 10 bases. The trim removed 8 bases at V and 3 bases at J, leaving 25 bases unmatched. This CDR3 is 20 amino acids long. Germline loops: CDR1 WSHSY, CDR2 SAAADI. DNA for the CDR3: TGCGCCAGCGAAGGGGCCAGGACTAGCGGACCGGGGCGGGGACGCTACGAGCAGTACTTC. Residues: CASEGARTSGPGRGRYEQYF.

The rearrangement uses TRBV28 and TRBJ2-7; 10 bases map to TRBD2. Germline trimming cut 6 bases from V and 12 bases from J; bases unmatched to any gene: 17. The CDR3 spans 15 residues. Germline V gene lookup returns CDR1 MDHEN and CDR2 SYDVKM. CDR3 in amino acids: CASSLGGLAGAPGYF. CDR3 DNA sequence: TGTGCCAGCAGCTTGGGTGGGCTAGCGGGGGCCCCGGGGTACTTC. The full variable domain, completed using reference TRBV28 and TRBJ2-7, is DVKVTQSSRYLVKRTGEKVFLECVQDMDHENMFWYRQDPGLGLRLIYFSYDVKMKEKGDIPEGYSVSREKKERFSLILESASTNQTSMYLCASSLGGLAGAPGYFGPGTRLTVT.

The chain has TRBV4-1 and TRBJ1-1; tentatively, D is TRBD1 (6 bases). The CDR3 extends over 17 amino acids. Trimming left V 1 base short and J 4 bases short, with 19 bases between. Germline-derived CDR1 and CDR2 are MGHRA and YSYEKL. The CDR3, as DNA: TGCGCCAGCAGCCAAGGATTACAGGGAGCGAAAGGCACTGAAGCTTTCTTT. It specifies CASSQGLQGAKGTEAFF.

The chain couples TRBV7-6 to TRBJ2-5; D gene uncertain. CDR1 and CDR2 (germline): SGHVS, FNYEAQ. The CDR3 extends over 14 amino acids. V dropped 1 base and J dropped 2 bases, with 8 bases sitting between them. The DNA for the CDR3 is TGTGCCAGCAGCTTAGTGGGGAATCAAGAGACCCAGTACTTC. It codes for CASSLVGNQETQYF. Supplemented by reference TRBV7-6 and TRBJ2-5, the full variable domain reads GAGVSQSPRYKVTKRGQDVALRCDPISGHVSLYWYRQALGQGPEFLTYFNYEAQQDKSGLPNDRFSAERPEGSISTLTIQRTEQRDSAMYRCASSLVGNQETQYFGPGTRLLVL.

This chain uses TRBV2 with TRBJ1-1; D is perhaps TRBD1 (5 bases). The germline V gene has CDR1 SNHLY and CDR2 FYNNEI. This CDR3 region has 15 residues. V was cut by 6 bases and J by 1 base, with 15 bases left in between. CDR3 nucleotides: TGTGCCAGCAGGAACAACCTTGGGGGGAACACTGAAGCTTTCTTT. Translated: CASRNNLGGNTEAFF.

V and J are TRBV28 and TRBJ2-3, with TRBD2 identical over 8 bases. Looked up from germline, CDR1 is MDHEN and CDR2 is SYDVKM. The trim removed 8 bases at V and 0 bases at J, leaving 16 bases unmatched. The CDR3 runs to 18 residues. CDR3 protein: CASGLQRDRGGSTDTQYF. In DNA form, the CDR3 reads TGTGCCAGCGGACTTCAGCGGGACCGGGGGGGAAGCACAGATACGCAGTATTTT.